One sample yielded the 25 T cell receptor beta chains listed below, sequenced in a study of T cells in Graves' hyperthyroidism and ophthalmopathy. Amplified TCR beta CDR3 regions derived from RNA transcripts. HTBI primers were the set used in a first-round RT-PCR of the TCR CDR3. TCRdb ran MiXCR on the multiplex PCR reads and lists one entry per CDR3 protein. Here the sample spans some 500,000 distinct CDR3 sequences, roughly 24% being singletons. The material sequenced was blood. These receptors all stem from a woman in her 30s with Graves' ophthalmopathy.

The CDR3 loop is CASRFRSSLLRDQPQHF. Here the CDR3 DNA reads TGTGCCAGCAGATTCCGTAGTTCCCTACTAAGGGATCAGCCCCAGCATTTT. The genes are TRBV6-1 and TRBJ1-5, with no clear D. Germline CDR1 and CDR2: MNHNS and SASEGT. Trimming shortened V by 6 bases and J by 5 bases, and 23 bases separated the two germline ends. The CDR3 is 17 amino acids.

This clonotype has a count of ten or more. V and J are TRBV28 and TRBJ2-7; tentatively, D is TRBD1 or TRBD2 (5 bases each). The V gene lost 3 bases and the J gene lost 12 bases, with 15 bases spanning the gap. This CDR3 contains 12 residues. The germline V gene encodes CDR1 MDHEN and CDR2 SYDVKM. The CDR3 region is CASSFEGRVWYF. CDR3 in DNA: TGTGCCAGCAGTTTTGAGGGCAGGGTATGGTACTTC.

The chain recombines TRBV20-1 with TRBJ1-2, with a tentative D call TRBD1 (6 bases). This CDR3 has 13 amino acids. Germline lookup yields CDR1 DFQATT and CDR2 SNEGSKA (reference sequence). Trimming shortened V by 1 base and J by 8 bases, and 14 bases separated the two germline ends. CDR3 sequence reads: CSARGGAGTGYTF. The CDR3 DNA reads TGCAGTGCTAGAGGGGGGGCAGGGACGGGCTACACCTTC.

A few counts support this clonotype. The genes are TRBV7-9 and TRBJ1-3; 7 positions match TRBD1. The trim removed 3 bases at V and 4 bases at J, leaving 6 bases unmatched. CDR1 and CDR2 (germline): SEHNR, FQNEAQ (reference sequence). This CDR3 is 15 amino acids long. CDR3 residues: CASSLGDRMGNTIYF. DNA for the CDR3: TGTGCCAGCAGCTTGGGGGACAGAATGGGAAACACCATATATTTT.

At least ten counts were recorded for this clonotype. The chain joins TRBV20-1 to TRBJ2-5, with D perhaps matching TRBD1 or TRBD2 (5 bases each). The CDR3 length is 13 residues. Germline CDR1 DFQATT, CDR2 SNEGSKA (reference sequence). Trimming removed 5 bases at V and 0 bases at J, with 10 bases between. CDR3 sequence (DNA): TGCAGTGCTCCTCCGGGACACCAAGAGACCCAGTACTTC. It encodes CSAPPGHQETQYF.

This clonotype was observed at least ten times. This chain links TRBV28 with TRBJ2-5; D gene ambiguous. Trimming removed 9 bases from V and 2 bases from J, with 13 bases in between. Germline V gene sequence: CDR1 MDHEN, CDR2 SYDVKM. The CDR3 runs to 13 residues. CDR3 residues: CASVPSGQETQYF. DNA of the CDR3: TGTGCCAGTGTTCCGTCCGGGCAAGAGACCCAGTACTTC.

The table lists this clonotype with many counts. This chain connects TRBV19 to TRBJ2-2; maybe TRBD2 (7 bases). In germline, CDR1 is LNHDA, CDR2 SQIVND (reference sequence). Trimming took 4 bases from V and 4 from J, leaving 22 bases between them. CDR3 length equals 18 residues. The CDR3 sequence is CASSTPPTGGFVTGELFF. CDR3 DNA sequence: TGTGCCAGTAGTACACCTCCCACGGGGGGCTTCGTCACCGGGGAGCTGTTTTTT. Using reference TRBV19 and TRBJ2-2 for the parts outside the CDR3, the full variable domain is DGGITQSPKYLFRKEGQNVTLSCEQNLNHDAMYWYRQDPGQGLRLIYYSQIVNDFQKGDIAEGYSVSREKKESFPLTVTSAQKNPTAFYLCASSTPPTGGFVTGELFFGEGSRLTVL.

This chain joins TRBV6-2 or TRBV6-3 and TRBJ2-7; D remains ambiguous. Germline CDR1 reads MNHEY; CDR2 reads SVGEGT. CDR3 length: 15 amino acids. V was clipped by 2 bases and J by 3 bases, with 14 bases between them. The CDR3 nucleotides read TGTGCCAGCAGTTACGGTTTCTACCGCTACTACGAGCAGTACTTC. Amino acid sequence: CASSYGFYRYYEQYF.

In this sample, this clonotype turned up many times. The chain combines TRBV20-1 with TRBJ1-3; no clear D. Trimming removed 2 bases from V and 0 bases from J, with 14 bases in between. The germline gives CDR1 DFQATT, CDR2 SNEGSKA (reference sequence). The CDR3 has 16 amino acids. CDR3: CSARPLEGHSGNTIYF. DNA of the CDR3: TGCAGTGCTAGACCCCTTGAGGGCCACTCTGGAAACACCATATATTTT.

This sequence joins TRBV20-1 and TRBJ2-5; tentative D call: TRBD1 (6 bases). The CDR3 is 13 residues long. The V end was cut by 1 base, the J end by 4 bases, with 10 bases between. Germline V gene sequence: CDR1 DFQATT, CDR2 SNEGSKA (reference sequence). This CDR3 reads CSARAGQLETQYF. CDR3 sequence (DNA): TGCAGTGCTAGAGCGGGACAACTAGAGACCCAGTACTTC.

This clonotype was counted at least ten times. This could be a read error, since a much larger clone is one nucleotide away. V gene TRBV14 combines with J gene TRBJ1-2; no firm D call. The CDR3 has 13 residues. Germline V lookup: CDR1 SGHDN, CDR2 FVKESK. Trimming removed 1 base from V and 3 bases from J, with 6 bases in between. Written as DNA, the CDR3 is TGTGCCAGCAGCCAAGGGACGCACTATGGCTACACCTTC. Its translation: CASSQGTHYGYTF.

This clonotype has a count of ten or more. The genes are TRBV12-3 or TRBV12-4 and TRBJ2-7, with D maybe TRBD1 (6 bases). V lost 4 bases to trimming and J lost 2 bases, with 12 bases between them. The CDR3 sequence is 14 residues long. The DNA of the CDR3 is TGTGCCAGCAGTTCCTCCGGGACAACCTACGAGCAGTACTTC. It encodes CASSSSGTTYEQYF.

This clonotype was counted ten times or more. The CDR3 reads CASSTSRGYTF. The CDR3 coding sequence is TGTGCCAGCAGCACATCTCGTGGCTACACCTTC. The chain combines TRBV9 with TRBJ1-2; D unclear. The CDR3 contains 11 residues. Germline V lookup: CDR1 SGDLS, CDR2 YYNGEE. Trimming took 4 bases from V and 7 from J, leaving 8 bases between them. Drawing the rest from reference TRBV9 and TRBJ1-2, the complete variable domain is DSGVTQTPKHLITATGQRVTLRCSPRSGDLSVYWYQQSLDQGLQFLIQYYNGEERAKGNILERFSAQQFPDLHSELNLSSLELGDSALYFCASSTSRGYTFGSGTRLTVV.

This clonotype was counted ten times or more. CDR3: CASSFDLRGEQYF. CDR3 bases: TGTGCCAGCAGTTTTGACCTCCGAGGCGAGCAGTACTTC. The V and J genes are TRBV12-3 or TRBV12-4 and TRBJ2-7; D unclear. This CDR3 has 13 amino acids. Deletions cut 3 bases from V and 6 bases from J, with 12 bases between.

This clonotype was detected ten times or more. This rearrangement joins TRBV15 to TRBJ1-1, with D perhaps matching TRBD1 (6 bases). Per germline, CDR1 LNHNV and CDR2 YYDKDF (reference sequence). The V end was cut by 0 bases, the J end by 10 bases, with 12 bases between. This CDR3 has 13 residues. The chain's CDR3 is CATSRDLQGAAFF. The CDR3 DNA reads TGTGCCACCAGCAGAGACCTACAGGGAGCAGCTTTCTTT. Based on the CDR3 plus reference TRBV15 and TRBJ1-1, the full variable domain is DAMVIQNPRYQVTQFGKPVTLSCSQTLNHNVMYWYQQKSSQAPKLLFHYYDKDFNNEADTPDNFQSRRPNTSFCFLDIRSPGLGDTAMYLCATSRDLQGAAFFGQGTRLTVV.

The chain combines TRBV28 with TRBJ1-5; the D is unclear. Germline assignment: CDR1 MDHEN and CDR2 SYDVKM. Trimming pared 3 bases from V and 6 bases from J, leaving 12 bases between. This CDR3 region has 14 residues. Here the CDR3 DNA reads TGTGCCAGCAGTTTGCCCGTTCGATTTCAGCCCCAGCATTTT. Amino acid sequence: CASSLPVRFQPQHF.

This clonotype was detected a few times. CDR3 nucleotide sequence: TGTGCCAGCACCTGGGGACAGAACACCGGGGAGCTGTTTTTT. Amino acid sequence: CASTWGQNTGELFF. The genes are TRBV12-3 or TRBV12-4 and TRBJ2-2; D is perhaps TRBD1 (6 bases). The CDR3 has 14 amino acids. Between the trimmed V and J ends, which lost 7 bases and 1 base, there was a span of 10 bases.

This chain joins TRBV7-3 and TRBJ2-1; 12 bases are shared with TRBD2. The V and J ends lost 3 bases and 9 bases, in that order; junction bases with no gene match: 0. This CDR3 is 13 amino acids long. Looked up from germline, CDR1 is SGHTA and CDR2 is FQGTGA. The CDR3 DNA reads TGTGCCAGCAGCTTGGGACTAGCGGGTGAGCAGTTCTTC. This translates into CASSLGLAGEQFF.

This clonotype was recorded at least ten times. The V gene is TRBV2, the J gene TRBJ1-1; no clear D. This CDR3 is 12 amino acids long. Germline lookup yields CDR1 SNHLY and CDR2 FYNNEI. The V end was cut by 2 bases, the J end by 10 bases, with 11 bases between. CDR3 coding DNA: TGTGCCAGCAGTGAATCAGGCCCTGGAGCTTTCTTT. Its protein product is CASSESGPGAFF.

The CDR3 nucleotides are TGTGCCAGCAGCCGCAGGGGACAGCTCTATGGCTACACCTTC. This sequence encodes CASSRRGQLYGYTF. The rearrangement joins TRBV12-3 or TRBV12-4 to TRBJ1-2, with 7 bases that match TRBD1. CDR3 length: 14 amino acids. Unmatched junction bases numbered 8, after V lost 6 bases and J lost 4 bases.

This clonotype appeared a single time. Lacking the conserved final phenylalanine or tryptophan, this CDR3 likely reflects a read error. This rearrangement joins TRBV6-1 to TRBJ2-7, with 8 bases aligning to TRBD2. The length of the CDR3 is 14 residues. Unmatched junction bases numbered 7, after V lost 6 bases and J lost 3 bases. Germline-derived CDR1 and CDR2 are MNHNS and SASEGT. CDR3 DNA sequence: TGTGCCAGCAGCCCCGGGAGGGATCGCTACGAGCAGTACTTA. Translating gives CASSPGRDRYEQYL.

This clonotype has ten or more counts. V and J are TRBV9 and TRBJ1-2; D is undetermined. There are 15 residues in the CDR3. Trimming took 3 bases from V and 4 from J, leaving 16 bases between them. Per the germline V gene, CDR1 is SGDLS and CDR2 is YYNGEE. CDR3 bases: TGTGCCAGCAGCGGACCGAATCCCCCAAGCTATGGCTACACCTTC. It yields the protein CASSGPNPPSYGYTF.

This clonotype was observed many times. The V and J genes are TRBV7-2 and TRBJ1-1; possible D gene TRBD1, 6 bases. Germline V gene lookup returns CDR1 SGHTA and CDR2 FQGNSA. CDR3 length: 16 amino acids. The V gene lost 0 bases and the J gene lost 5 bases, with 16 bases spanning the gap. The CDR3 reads CASSLALGGGWTEAFF. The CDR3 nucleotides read TGTGCCAGCAGCTTAGCTTTGGGGGGCGGGTGGACTGAAGCTTTCTTT.

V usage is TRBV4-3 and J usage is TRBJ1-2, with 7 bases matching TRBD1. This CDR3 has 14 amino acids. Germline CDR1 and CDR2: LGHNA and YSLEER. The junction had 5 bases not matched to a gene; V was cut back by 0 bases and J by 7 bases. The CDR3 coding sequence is TGCGCCAGCAGCCAAGACAGGGGGAGCCCTGGCTACACCTTC. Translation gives CASSQDRGSPGYTF.

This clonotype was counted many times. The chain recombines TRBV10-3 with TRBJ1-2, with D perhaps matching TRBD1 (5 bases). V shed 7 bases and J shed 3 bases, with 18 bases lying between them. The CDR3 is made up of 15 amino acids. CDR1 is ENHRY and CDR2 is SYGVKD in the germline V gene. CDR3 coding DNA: TGTGCCATCACCAGAGGACTGGGACCCTACTATGGCTACACCTTC. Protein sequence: CAITRGLGPYYGYTF.